The rows below give T cell receptor beta chains drawn from one sample of a study of graft-versus-host responses after intestinal transplantation. Sequenced by immunoSEQ multiplex PCR; TCRdb stores in-frame clones only, minus some. The sample has more than 70,000 clones, 85% to 90% seen once. Their cognate antigens are unknown. Here the sequenced sample was unstimulated CD4+ T cells sorted from spleen or lymph node cells, taken before intestinal transplant. These receptors were taken from a human donor who received an intestinal transplant. The CDR3 runs from the conserved cysteine through the conserved F or W. A D gene is named only where the DNA matches it firmly. Some rows have no size entry. The others give once, few or many, or a class for an expanded clone.

j_call | d_call | clone_size | v_call | cdr3_aa | cdr3_nt
TRBJ1-2 | - | - | TRBV5-4 | CASSLFGKGHPYTF | TGTGCCAGCAGCTTGTTCGGGAAAGGGCACCCCTACACCTTC
TRBJ2-7 | - | - | TRBV5-4 | CASSLAGRGSYEQYF | TGTGCCAGCAGCTTGGCCGGTCGGGGTTCCTACGAGCAGTACTTC
TRBJ1-5 | - | once | TRBV5-6 | CASSLYQGQTNQPQHF | TGTGCCAGCAGCTTGTACCAAGGACAGACCAATCAGCCCCAGCATTTT
TRBJ2-1 | - | - | TRBV5-1 | CASSLAAGAGEQFF | TGCGCCAGCAGCTTGGCCGCAGGGGCAGGAGAGCAGTTCTTC
TRBJ2-1 | TRBD2 | - | TRBV7-2 | CASSLQLAGVMRQFF | TGTGCCAGCAGCTTGCAACTAGCGGGGGTAATGAGGCAGTTCTTC
TRBJ2-1 | - | - | TRBV5-8 | CASSRNSNEQFF | TGTGCCAGCAGCCGAAACAGCAATGAGCAGTTCTTC
TRBJ2-1 | TRBD2 | - | TRBV4-1 | CASSLRTSGVNEQFF | TGCGCCAGCAGCCTGCGGACTAGCGGGGTTAATGAGCAGTTCTTC
TRBJ2-1 | - | - | TRBV9 | CASSVSMTRGRYEQFF | TGTGCCAGCAGCGTTTCAATGACTAGGGGCAGGTATGAGCAGTTCTTC
TRBJ1-1 | TRBD1 | - | TRBV5-1 | CASSLIPGQGDNTEAFF | TGCGCCAGCAGCTTAATACCGGGACAGGGCGACAACACTGAAGCTTTCTTT
TRBJ2-7 | - | - | TRBV12-5 | CASGLLPTGTRSYEQYF | TGTGCTAGTGGTTTGCTCCCGACAGGCACACGCTCCTACGAGCAGTACTTC
TRBJ2-5 | - | - | TRBV25-1 | CASSESERFQETQYF | TGTGCCAGCAGTGAATCAGAGAGGTTCCAAGAGACCCAGTACTTC
TRBJ2-5 | - | - | TRBV20-1 | CSAPEGETQYF | TGCAGTGCTCCGGAGGGGGAGACCCAGTACTTC